Presented here are 10 T cell receptor beta chains from one specimen sequenced in a study of blood T cells in healthy people across ages. Using a J-beta primer mix together with a sample-barcoded 5' primer, a second PCR was run for about 6 to 11 cycles. TCRdb fed the 5' RACE reads into MiXCR, producing one record per CDR3 protein. Of 1.5 million to 2 million distinct CDR3 sequences in the sample, 30% to 40% were seen once. The sequencing input was blood. Receptors originate from a human donor in good health.

This chain uses TRBV28 with TRBJ1-1; D not certain. With 4 bases removed from V and 4 bases from J, the gap between germline ends came to 7 bases. The CDR3 has 12 residues. In germline, CDR1 is MDHEN, CDR2 SYDVKM. The DNA of the CDR3 is TGTGCCAGCAGTTCCGCCCGCACTGAAGCTTTCTTT. This encodes CASSSARTEAFF.

This chain joins TRBV6-2 or TRBV6-3 and TRBJ2-1; a weak D match, TRBD2 (5 bases). The CDR3 contains 15 residues. The V end lost 6 bases, the J end lost 4 bases, and 16 bases lay between the germline ends. The germline V gene encodes CDR1 MNHEY and CDR2 SVGEGT. CDR3 coding DNA: TGTGCCAGCAGCCGGCCCGCGGGTCAATACAATGAGCAGTTCTTC. Protein: CASSRPAGQYNEQFF.

The genes are TRBV6-5 and TRBJ2-7, with no clear D. The assigned J gene may be wrong: the sequence end matches TRBJ2-5 better. CDR1 is MNHEY, CDR2 SVGAGI, per germline. This CDR3 is built from 15 residues. CDR3: CASSPRPERAETQYF. DNA for the CDR3: TGTGCCAGCAGTCCGCGGCCGGAACGAGCAGAGACCCAGTACTTC.

This clonotype has a handful of counts. The rearrangement links TRBV7-2 to TRBJ2-7; 7 nucleotides agree with TRBD2. Losses at the gene ends were 5 bases for V and 3 bases for J; bases not matched to a gene: 4. The CDR3 extends over 13 amino acids. In germline, CDR1 is SGHTA, CDR2 FQGNSA. The CDR3 sequence is CASSRWTSYEQYF. CDR3 in DNA: TGTGCCAGCAGCCGCTGGACTAGCTACGAGCAGTACTTC.

This clonotype was detected a few times. The chain uses TRBV10-3 and TRBJ2-1; the match to TRBD1 covers 7 bases. V lost 9 bases to trimming and J lost 5 bases; unmatched junction nucleotides: 10. CDR1 is ENHRY, CDR2 SYGVKD, per germline. The CDR3 contains 14 residues. CDR3 residues: CAINRQGKDNEQFF. CDR3 bases: TGTGCCATTAATCGACAGGGTAAGGACAATGAGCAGTTCTTC.

CDR3 bases: TGTGCCAGCAGCTTCTTCGAGGGGCCCTATGGCTACACCTTC. It translates to CASSFFEGPYGYTF. The V and J genes are TRBV7-9 and TRBJ1-2; tentatively, D is TRBD1 (5 bases). Trimming took off 3 bases at V and 4 bases at J, with 12 bases between the two ends. The CDR3 runs 14 residues. Germline V gene sequence: CDR1 SEHNR, CDR2 FQNEAQ (reference sequence).

This sequence joins TRBV4-3 and TRBJ2-2, with 10 bases matching TRBD2. V shed 0 bases and J 3 bases; nucleotides not matched to a gene: 7. The germline V gene encodes CDR1 LGHNA and CDR2 YSLEER. The CDR3 has 18 amino acids. Here the CDR3 reads CASSQDGLAGEDTGELFF. The CDR3 DNA sequence: TGCGCCAGCAGCCAAGACGGGCTAGCGGGGGAGGACACCGGGGAGCTGTTTTTT.

V gene TRBV7-2 combines with J gene TRBJ2-7; tentatively, D is TRBD2 (5 bases). The ends were cut back, 5 bases at V and 2 bases at J, with 16 bases in the middle. CDR1 and CDR2 (germline): SGHTA, FQGNSA. The CDR3 contains 15 residues. In DNA form, the CDR3 reads TGTGCCAGCAGCCCCACGTCGGGGAGTCCCTACGAGCAGTACTTC. This sequence encodes CASSPTSGSPYEQYF.

The sample holds a few counts of this clonotype. CDR3 sequence (DNA): TGTGCCAGCAGCGTGGGGGACGGTAGCTCTGGGGCCAACGTCCTGACTTTC. This translates into CASSVGDGSSGANVLTF. The genes are TRBV9 and TRBJ2-6, with D perhaps TRBD1 or TRBD2 (5 bases each). In germline, CDR1 is SGDLS, CDR2 YYNGEE. Trimming took off 2 bases at V and 0 bases at J, with 12 bases between the two ends. CDR3 length: 17 residues.

This clonotype has more than one count but fewer than ten. The V call is TRBV7-9, the J call TRBJ2-4; D may be TRBD2 (7 bases). V was trimmed by 7 bases and J by 6 bases, leaving 22 bases between them. CDR1 is SEHNR and CDR2 is FQNEAQ in the germline V gene (reference sequence). The length of the CDR3 is 16 residues. The CDR3 DNA reads as TGTGCCAGCAACAGAATTAAGAGGGGGGGCGGAAACATTCAGTACTTC. It yields the protein CASNRIKRGGGNIQYF.